Each of the 9 T cell receptor beta chains below was sequenced from the same sample in a study of blood T cells in healthy people across ages. Alongside a J-beta primer mix, a sample-barcoded 5' primer served in a second PCR lasting roughly 7 to 11 cycles. Each CDR3 protein gets one entry after TCRdb re-called the 5' RACE reads with MiXCR. Among 270,000 or so distinct CDR3 sequences listed, roughly 29% were seen once. Sequenced sample: blood. These receptor sequences come from a woman between 65 and 79 years old in good health.

J is TRBJ2-1 and V is TRBV20-1, with D possibly TRBD2 on 6 matching bases. This CDR3 is 14 amino acids long. Germline CDR1 reads DFQATT; CDR2 reads SNEGSKA (reference sequence). Deletions cut 5 bases from V and 8 bases from J, with 19 bases between. The CDR3 DNA follows: TGCAGTGCTCGGCTGTTAGGGACTGGGGATGAGCAGTTCTTC. Encoded protein: CSARLLGTGDEQFF.

Only a few counts were recorded for this clonotype. The chain has TRBV29-1 and TRBJ2-5; D gene uncertain. Germline assignment: CDR1 SQVTM and CDR2 ANQGSEA. This CDR3 contains 11 residues. The V and J ends lost 0 bases and 11 bases respectively, with 10 bases between them. The CDR3 DNA is TGCAGCGTTGAAGATAAGAGTGAGCAGTACTTC. Its translation: CSVEDKSEQYF.

The chain combines TRBV29-1 with TRBJ2-3, with 15 nucleotides matching TRBD2. This CDR3 comprises 15 residues. Germline CDR1 is SQVTM and CDR2 is ANQGSEA. Trimming at V came to 7 bases and at J to 6 bases, leaving 8 bases not matched to a gene. The CDR3 loop reads CSALGLAGGPDTQYF. DNA for the CDR3: TGCAGCGCCCTTGGACTAGCGGGAGGGCCCGATACGCAGTATTTT.

The chain recombines TRBV11-2 with TRBJ1-1; no clear D gene. CDR1 is SGHAT and CDR2 is FQNNGV in the germline V gene. V lost 5 bases, J lost 1 base, and 14 bases lay in between. This CDR3 is 15 amino acids long. CDR3 loop: CASSPSTTSNTEAFF. In DNA, the CDR3 is TGTGCCAGCAGCCCCTCAACAACATCGAACACTGAAGCTTTCTTT.

The V call is TRBV20-1, the J call TRBJ1-2, with a weak D call TRBD1 (6 bases). This CDR3 contains 14 residues. Germline V gives CDR1 DFQATT, CDR2 SNEGSKA (reference sequence). V was clipped by 0 bases and J by 7 bases, with 15 bases between them. CDR3 loop: CSARDRQGRGGYTF. The CDR3 bases are TGCAGTGCTAGAGATCGGCAGGGGAGGGGTGGCTACACCTTC.

This clonotype appeared a few times. The rearrangement links TRBV7-3 to TRBJ2-5; D possibly corresponds to TRBD1 (5 bases). The DNA end lines up better with TRBJ2-7; the J call may be wrong. This CDR3 has 15 amino acids. CDR1 SGHTA and CDR2 FQGTGA come from the germline V gene. The chain's CDR3 is CASSLKSVGHYEQYF. The CDR3 bases are TGTGCCAGCAGCTTAAAATCAGTAGGACACTACGAGCAGTACTTC.

The chain recombines TRBV12-3 or TRBV12-4 with TRBJ1-1; 7 nucleotides agree with TRBD1. The V gene end was trimmed by 3 bases and the J gene end by 5 bases; junction bases not matched to a gene: 12. This CDR3 region has 16 residues. In nucleotides, the CDR3 is TGTGCCAGCAGTTTTGGGAGACAGGGAAGTCGGACTGAAGCTTTCTTT. It specifies CASSFGRQGSRTEAFF.

This clonotype has only a few counts. The gene calls are TRBV9 and TRBJ1-3; tentative D call: TRBD1 (6 bases). Deletions cut 4 bases from V and 0 bases from J, with 11 bases between. The germline gives CDR1 SGDLS, CDR2 YYNGEE. The CDR3 runs to 15 residues. As DNA, the CDR3 is TGTGCCAGCAGCTCCGGACAGAGCTCTGGAAACACCATATATTTT. Translating gives CASSSGQSSGNTIYF. Filled out from reference TRBV9 and TRBJ1-3, the complete variable domain reads DSGVTQTPKHLITATGQRVTLRCSPRSGDLSVYWYQQSLDQGLQFLIQYYNGEERAKGNILERFSAQQFPDLHSELNLSSLELGDSALYFCASSSGQSSGNTIYFGEGSWLTVV.

V gene TRBV4-3 combines with J gene TRBJ2-6; D gene uncertain. Trimming shortened V by 0 bases and J by 1 base, and 19 bases separated the two germline ends. CDR3 length equals 20 residues. Per germline, CDR1 LGHNA and CDR2 YSLEER. In nucleotides, the CDR3 is TGCGCCAGCAGCCAAGATTTTGGGGTCAGCCTCGCTTCTGGGGCCAACGTCCTGACTTTC. Amino acid sequence: CASSQDFGVSLASGANVLTF.